One sample yielded the 26 T cell receptor beta chains listed below, sequenced in a study of blood T cell repertoires in COVID-19. Using immunoSEQ multiplex PCR, the repertoire was profiled, and TCRdb retains in-frame clones only, with some absent. The data show tens of thousands of clones, about four fifths seen once. Material: peripheral blood. The receptors here all came from a man in his sixties or seventies who had recovered from COVID-19.

The chain has TRBV4-1 and TRBJ1-5; D is possibly TRBD1 (5 bases). In germline, CDR1 is MGHRA, CDR2 YSYEKL. The CDR3 spans 19 residues. The V end was cut by 0 bases, the J end by 1 base, with 19 bases between. CDR3 loop: CASSQDPWLGLPSNQPQHF. Written as DNA, the CDR3 is TGCGCCAGCAGCCAAGATCCGTGGTTGGGGCTTCCGAGCAATCAGCCCCAGCATTTT.

The V gene is TRBV19, the J gene TRBJ2-1; D unclear. The germline V and J ends were trimmed by 0 bases and 7 bases, with 7 bases remaining between them. The germline V gene encodes CDR1 LNHDA and CDR2 SQIVND (reference sequence). The CDR3 is 13 amino acids. In nucleotides, the CDR3 is TGTGCCAGTAGTATAGATTTCAGTAATGAGCAGTTCTTC. Amino acids: CASSIDFSNEQFF.

This clone was recorded once. This chain links TRBV19 with TRBJ1-1; 11 positions agree with TRBD1. The trim removed 6 bases at V and 6 bases at J, leaving 9 bases unmatched. The CDR3 totals 15 residues. Germline loops: CDR1 LNHDA, CDR2 SQIVND (reference sequence). The CDR3 sequence is CASSNRDRGSPEAFF. In nucleotides, the CDR3 is TGTGCCAGTAGCAATAGGGACAGGGGGTCTCCTGAAGCTTTCTTT.

This clone was picked up a small number of times. The chain links TRBV27 to TRBJ2-7, with D perhaps matching TRBD2 (6 bases). This CDR3 region has 14 residues. Germline assignment: CDR1 MNHEY and CDR2 SMNVEV (reference sequence). Trimming pared 7 bases from V and 0 bases from J, leaving 13 bases between. CDR3 region: CASTPGGSSYEQYF. CDR3 DNA sequence: TGTGCCAGCACACCCGGAGGGAGCTCCTACGAGCAGTACTTC.

The chain is built from TRBV27 and TRBJ1-2, with D possibly matching TRBD1 (5 bases). CDR3 length: 15 residues. CDR1 MNHEY and CDR2 SMNVEV come from the germline V gene (reference sequence). With 4 bases removed from V and 3 bases from J, the gap between germline ends came to 15 bases. CDR3 residues: CASSSSGGVDYGYTF. CDR3 nucleotide sequence: TGTGCCAGCAGTTCGTCCGGGGGGGTCGACTATGGCTACACCTTC.

Many counts were recorded for this clone. The chain combines TRBV7-8 with TRBJ2-5, with D perhaps TRBD2 (6 bases). The CDR3 sequence is 17 residues long. CDR1 is SGHVS, CDR2 FQNEAQ, per germline. V was trimmed by 6 bases and J by 0 bases, leaving 20 bases between them. The CDR3 protein is CASRHRGMGRYQETQYF. The DNA for the CDR3 is TGTGCCAGCAGACACCGCGGGATGGGGCGGTACCAAGAGACCCAGTACTTC.

The V and J genes are TRBV12-5 and TRBJ1-1; D is ambiguous. Trimming stripped 5 bases from V and 1 base from J, with 11 bases between. Germline CDR1 and CDR2: LGHNT and FRNRAP. CDR3 size: 14 residues. DNA of the CDR3: TGTGCTAGTGGTCACGGTCTACCGAACACTGAAGCTTTCTTT. It specifies CASGHGLPNTEAFF.

The CDR3 DNA sequence: TGCAGCACCCAGCGCTACCAAGAGACCCAGTACTTC. It translates to CSTQRYQETQYF. The V and J genes are TRBV29-1 and TRBJ2-5; D remains ambiguous. CDR3 length: 12 amino acids. Trimming removed 8 bases from V and 0 bases from J, with 10 bases in between. Germline lookup yields CDR1 SQVTM and CDR2 ANQGSEA.

This chain links TRBV11-2 with TRBJ2-7; 8 bases map to TRBD2. Germline CDR1 SGHAT, CDR2 FQNNGV. J lost 2 bases, V lost 5 bases, and 8 bases had no gene match. The CDR3 spans 15 residues. The CDR3 region is CASSLGRGAPYEQYF. CDR3 in DNA: TGTGCCAGCAGCCTGGGGCGGGGGGCGCCCTACGAGCAGTACTTC.

The chain is built from TRBV5-1 and TRBJ2-2, with 7 bases fitting TRBD1. This CDR3 is built from 15 residues. V gave up 2 bases and J gave up 6 bases; unmatched junction bases: 7. Per the germline V gene, CDR1 is SGHRS and CDR2 is YFSETQ. The CDR3 region has the DNA TGCGCCAGCAGCTTTATAACAGGGGAATCCGGGGAGCTGTTTTTT. Encoded protein: CASSFITGESGELFF.

This chain links TRBV18 with TRBJ2-7; D might be TRBD2 (6 bases). The length of the CDR3 is 16 residues. Trimming removed 3 bases from V and 1 base from J, with 16 bases in between. Looked up from germline, CDR1 is KGHSH and CDR2 is LQKENI. In DNA form, the CDR3 reads TGTGCCAGCTCACCGGGGGGTAGTCATGTGTCCTACGAGCAGTACTTC. It codes for CASSPGGSHVSYEQYF.

The V and J genes are TRBV28 and TRBJ1-1; 7 nucleotides align to TRBD1. The CDR3 is 12 amino acids. Germline CDR1 reads MDHEN; CDR2 reads SYDVKM. The V gene end was trimmed by 3 bases and the J gene end by 8 bases; junction bases not matched to a gene: 3. The CDR3 protein is CASSLGQTEAFF. CDR3 nucleotide sequence: TGTGCCAGCAGTTTGGGACAGACCGAAGCTTTCTTT. The variable domain in full, completed from reference TRBV28 and TRBJ1-1, reads DVKVTQSSRYLVKRTGEKVFLECVQDMDHENMFWYRQDPGLGLRLIYFSYDVKMKEKGDIPEGYSVSREKKERFSLILESASTNQTSMYLCASSLGQTEAFFGQGTRLTVV.

The chain links TRBV6-5 to TRBJ1-1; 9 bases are a match to TRBD1. The CDR3 length is 15 residues. V dropped 6 bases and J dropped 5; count of bases not matched to a gene: 10. In germline, CDR1 is MNHEY, CDR2 SVGAGI. The CDR3 is CASSRFGQGMTEAFF. For the CDR3, the DNA is TGTGCCAGCAGCCGATTCGGACAGGGGATGACTGAAGCTTTCTTT.

The rearrangement joins TRBV27 to TRBJ1-2, with D possibly matching TRBD1 (6 bases). The V end lost 6 bases, the J end lost 8 bases, and 16 bases lay between the germline ends. The V gene's germline CDR1 is MNHEY and CDR2 SMNVEV (reference sequence). CDR3 size: 13 residues. The CDR3 DNA sequence: TGTGCCAGCAGCGTGACAGGTTTATCAGGCTACACCTTC. This gives the protein CASSVTGLSGYTF.

The chain combines TRBV7-2 with TRBJ2-3, with a possible D match to TRBD2 (7 bases). Between the trimmed V and J ends, which lost 2 bases and 2 bases, there was a span of 17 bases. This CDR3 has 17 residues. CDR1 is SGHTA and CDR2 is FQGNSA in the germline V gene. The CDR3 loop is CASSLFVGGPLTDTQYF. The CDR3 DNA is TGTGCCAGCAGCTTATTTGTGGGGGGGCCGCTCACAGATACGCAGTATTTT. Full variable domain (rest looked up from reference TRBV7-2 and TRBJ2-3): GAGVSQSPSNKVTEKGKDVELRCDPISGHTALYWYRQSLGQGLEFLIYFQGNSAPDKSGLPSDRFSAERTGGSVSTLTIQRTQQEDSAVYLCASSLFVGGPLTDTQYFGPGTRLTVL.

The genes are TRBV19 and TRBJ2-1; D is unresolved. The CDR3 has 16 residues. The V gene's germline CDR1 is LNHDA and CDR2 SQIVND (reference sequence). Trimming shortened V by 0 bases and J by 2 bases, and 11 bases separated the two germline ends. The CDR3 protein is CASSIDKAGTYNEQFF. The CDR3 coding sequence is TGTGCCAGTAGTATAGATAAGGCAGGTACCTACAATGAGCAGTTCTTC. The full variable domain, completed using reference TRBV19 and TRBJ2-1, is DGGITQSPKYLFRKEGQNVTLSCEQNLNHDAMYWYRQDPGQGLRLIYYSQIVNDFQKGDIAEGYSVSREKKESFPLTVTSAQKNPTAFYLCASSIDKAGTYNEQFFGPGTRLTVL.

The chain has TRBV27 and TRBJ1-1; the match to TRBD1 covers 9 bases. V dropped 2 bases and J dropped 1; count of bases not matched to a gene: 11. The CDR3 loop spans 18 amino acids. CDR1 is MNHEY, CDR2 SMNVEV, per germline (reference sequence). The CDR3 sequence is CASSLQRGQGIQNTEAFF. CDR3 in DNA: TGTGCCAGCAGTTTACAGCGTGGACAGGGGATTCAGAACACTGAAGCTTTCTTT.

This clone was observed a single time. The chain is built from TRBV11-2 and TRBJ2-7; D might be TRBD1 (6 bases). Trimming stripped 2 bases from V and 0 bases from J, with 17 bases between. CDR1 SGHAT and CDR2 FQNNGV come from the germline V gene. The CDR3 spans 17 residues. CDR3 in amino acids: CASSLRGQKFSSYEQYF. The CDR3 nucleotides are TGTGCCAGCAGCTTAAGGGGACAAAAGTTTAGCTCCTACGAGCAGTACTTC.

In DNA, the CDR3 is TGTGCCAGCAGCACTGGACTAGCGGGAGACAATGAGCAGTTCTTC. Its protein is CASSTGLAGDNEQFF. This chain joins TRBV5-4 and TRBJ2-1, with 13 bases identical to TRBD2. Germline lookup yields CDR1 SGHNT and CDR2 YYREEE (reference sequence). The CDR3 extends over 15 amino acids. The V gene end was trimmed by 4 bases and the J gene end by 5 bases; junction bases not matched to a gene: 3.

The V and J genes are TRBV6-6 and TRBJ2-2, with 11 bases identical to TRBD1. Germline-derived CDR1 and CDR2 are MNHNY and SVGAGI (reference sequence). J lost 5 bases, V lost 2 bases, and 4 bases had no gene match. The CDR3 is 16 amino acids. The CDR3 region is CASSYHGTGGTGELFF. CDR3 nucleotides: TGTGCCAGCAGTTACCATGGGACAGGGGGAACCGGGGAGCTGTTTTTT.

The chain combines TRBV7-2 with TRBJ2-5; D might be TRBD2 (6 bases). This CDR3 contains 13 residues. Germline V gene sequence: CDR1 SGHTA, CDR2 FQGNSA. Trimming cost V 5 bases and J 3 bases, with 10 bases left between them. The CDR3 DNA is TGTGCCAGCAGCCGGGGGACGGAAGAGACCCAGTACTTC. It specifies CASSRGTEETQYF.

This chain connects TRBV15 to TRBJ1-1, with 12 bases that match TRBD1. The trim removed 1 base at V and 5 bases at J, leaving 5 bases unmatched. Looked up from germline, CDR1 is LNHNV and CDR2 is YYDKDF (reference sequence). The CDR3 loop spans 16 amino acids. The DNA of the CDR3 is TGTGCCACCAGCAGAGCGGGGACAGGGGGCTGGACTGAAGCTTTCTTT. This codes for CATSRAGTGGWTEAFF.

There are a few counts of this clone. This rearrangement joins TRBV29-1 to TRBJ2-5; maybe TRBD1 (5 bases). The V gene lost 0 bases and the J gene lost 1 base, with 15 bases spanning the gap. Germline assignment: CDR1 SQVTM and CDR2 ANQGSEA. This CDR3 region has 16 residues. The CDR3 spells CSVEDRLRVTQETQYF. In nucleotides, the CDR3 is TGCAGCGTTGAAGATCGTCTCAGGGTTACCCAAGAGACCCAGTACTTC.

This clone was counted ten times or more. This sequence joins TRBV7-9 and TRBJ1-1; D gene uncertain. V was shortened by 1 base and J by 6 bases, with 9 bases between the two germline ends. There are 13 residues in the CDR3. Germline assignment: CDR1 SEHNR and CDR2 FQNEAQ (reference sequence). CDR3 sequence reads: CASSLGEAPEAFF. CDR3 coding DNA: TGTGCCAGCAGCTTAGGCGAGGCCCCTGAAGCTTTCTTT.

The chain has TRBV19 and TRBJ1-4; D is possibly TRBD1 (5 bases). The CDR3 contains 15 residues. With 7 bases removed from V and 5 bases from J, the gap between germline ends came to 17 bases. The germline gives CDR1 LNHDA, CDR2 SQIVND (reference sequence). CDR3 DNA sequence: TGTGCCAGTACCCTCCCACAGGTTAGGAATGAAAAACTGTTTTTT. It encodes CASTLPQVRNEKLFF. Supplemented by reference TRBV19 and TRBJ1-4, the full variable domain reads DGGITQSPKYLFRKEGQNVTLSCEQNLNHDAMYWYRQDPGQGLRLIYYSQIVNDFQKGDIAEGYSVSREKKESFPLTVTSAQKNPTAFYLCASTLPQVRNEKLFFGSGTQLSVL.

This sequence joins TRBV24-1 and TRBJ2-5, with a tentative D call TRBD2 (6 bases). CDR3 length equals 17 residues. Germline V gene sequence: CDR1 KGHDR, CDR2 SFDVKD. Trimming shortened V by 2 bases and J by 7 bases, and 22 bases separated the two germline ends. CDR3 sequence (DNA): TGTGCCACCAGTGATTCTATCCTCCTCCCTAGCGAGGGGACCCAGTACTTC. It translates to CATSDSILLPSEGTQYF.